This TCR beta chain was identified during a study of cytomegalovirus exposure and HLA in healthy donors. Study conclusions and caveats: About 87% or about 30% of the time was how often most TCR beta V segments were productive, according to an earlier analysis. An assumption of roughly uniform sequencing depth across donors underlay the presence/absence analyses.

Details on this clone: Its cognate antigen is unknown.

PCR amplification relied on 60 Vbeta primers (plus 13 Jbeta primers). The protocol was immunoSEQ multiplex PCR, while the TCRdb copy is restricted to in-frame clones and leaves out a portion. The sample lists 200,000 to 250,000 clones, over 65% occurring once. Donors showed nominal health when sampled, although they likely had unrecorded immune exposures. Germline CDR1 is KGHSH and CDR2 is LQKENI. The CDR3 length is 14 residues. V lost 6 bases and J lost 5, with 17 bases in between. The sample taken for sequencing was PBMCs. The chain carries TRBV18 and TRBJ2-7; tentatively, D is TRBD2 (5 bases). The source is a human donor in good health. In DNA form, the CDR3 reads TGTGCCAGCTCCCTAGGACGGGGTTTCGACGAGCAGTACTTC. Its protein product is CASSLGRGFDEQYF. Using reference TRBV18 and TRBJ2-7 for the parts outside the CDR3, the full variable domain is NAGVMQNPRHLVRRRGQEARLRCSPMKGHSHVYWYRQLPEEGLKFMVYLQKENIIDESGMPKERFSAEFPKEGPSILRIQQVVRGDSAAYFCASSLGRGFDEQYFGPGTRLTVT.